The 10 T cell receptor beta chains in this list originate from one sample, sequenced in a study of beta chain features in type 1 diabetes. Study findings and constraints: There was a moderate but significant shortening of TCRB CDR3s in all four CD4+ subsets of Type 1 diabetes patients.

Since all of the isolated RNA was reverse transcribed, expressed TCRB transcripts were what got sequenced. Profiled with immunoSEQ multiplex PCR; TCRdb holds only in-frame clones, not every one. The repertoire has nearly 700,000 clones, around an eighth of them found once; the top ten carry approximately 0.022%. No antigen has been assigned to these receptors. Sequencing used naive CD4+ T cells from blood. The receptors here all came from a man between 18 and 29 years old with type 1 diabetes.

The genes are TRBV30 and TRBJ1-2; D possibly corresponds to TRBD1 (6 bases). CDR3 length: 15 residues. Germline V CDR1 and CDR2: GTSNPN, SVGIG (reference sequence). V shed 1 base and J shed 6 bases, with 18 bases lying between them. CDR3 DNA: TGTGCCTGGAGTGGGGTCCCCCAGGGGCGGAATGGCTACACCTTC. This translates into CAWSGVPQGRNGYTF.

This clone has a handful of counts. V usage is TRBV2 and J usage is TRBJ1-1; D unresolved. V was pared by 3 bases and J by 11 bases, with 13 bases between. The CDR3 is 12 residues long. The germline V gene encodes CDR1 SNHLY and CDR2 FYNNEI. CDR3 in amino acids: CASSDRPLRAFF. The CDR3 DNA reads as TGTGCCAGCAGTGACAGGCCGCTGAGGGCTTTCTTT.

The table lists this clone with a few counts. This chain uses TRBV5-1 with TRBJ2-7; the D gene could be TRBD1 or TRBD2 (5 bases each). Germline CDR1 reads SGHRS; CDR2 reads YFSETQ. V lost 0 bases and J 1 base, leaving 11 bases between the germline ends. The CDR3 totals 15 residues. The CDR3 region is CASSLAQGGSYEQYF. The CDR3, as DNA: TGCGCCAGCAGCTTGGCGCAGGGCGGGTCCTACGAGCAGTACTTC.

The chain links TRBV6-5 to TRBJ1-2; D possibly corresponds to TRBD1 (6 bases). Germline V gives CDR1 MNHEY, CDR2 SVGAGI. This CDR3 has 15 amino acids. V was cut by 4 bases and J by 0 bases, with 12 bases left in between. CDR3 sequence reads: CASSSAGTTNYGYTF. CDR3 nucleotides: TGTGCCAGCAGTTCCGCCGGGACAACTAACTATGGCTACACCTTC.

The chain recombines TRBV6-5 with TRBJ2-7; a possible D gene is TRBD1 (5 bases). V shed 2 bases and J shed 3 bases, with 14 bases lying between them. The CDR3 covers 15 residues. CDR1 is MNHEY, CDR2 SVGAGI, per germline. The DNA of the CDR3 is TGTGCCAGCAGTTACCCGACAGTACTAAACTACGAGCAGTACTTC. Residues: CASSYPTVLNYEQYF.

This clone was seen more than once but under ten times. The CDR3 nucleotides read TGTGCCATCGCAGGGCGGACCCCCGCCTCCACAGATACGCAGTATTTT. As protein: CAIAGRTPASTDTQYF. V usage is TRBV10-3 and J usage is TRBJ2-3; D is perhaps TRBD1 (5 bases). The CDR3 has 16 residues. The V gene's germline CDR1 is ENHRY and CDR2 SYGVKD. Trimming stripped 8 bases from V and 2 bases from J, with 20 bases between.

The chain combines TRBV10-3 with TRBJ1-2, with D tentatively TRBD1 (6 bases). The CDR3 runs 15 residues. Trimming cost V 3 bases and J 7 bases, with 18 bases left between them. Germline CDR1 and CDR2: ENHRY and SYGVKD. CDR3 residues: CAISDPRGGPSGYTF. CDR3 in DNA: TGTGCCATCAGTGACCCCCGGGGGGGGCCGTCTGGCTACACCTTC.

This clone was detected a few times. The V gene is TRBV30, the J gene TRBJ1-5; D call uncertain. Germline assignment: CDR1 GTSNPN and CDR2 SVGIG (reference sequence). V lost 6 bases, J lost 0 bases, and 12 bases lay in between. The length of the CDR3 is 14 residues. CDR3 sequence: CACGRRDSNQPQHF. In DNA, the CDR3 is TGTGCCTGCGGACGCCGGGATAGCAATCAGCCCCAGCATTTT.

The genes are TRBV4-1 and TRBJ2-7; the D gene is possibly TRBD2 (5 bases). CDR3 length: 18 residues. Trimming cost V 0 bases and J 1 base, with 19 bases left between them. Germline CDR1 MGHRA, CDR2 YSYEKL. The CDR3 spells CASSQEAGWTRGSYEQYF. The CDR3 DNA sequence: TGCGCCAGCAGCCAAGAGGCCGGCTGGACCCGAGGGTCCTACGAGCAGTACTTC.

This clone was counted a few times. The rearrangement joins TRBV10-3 to TRBJ2-1, with 9 bases aligning to TRBD1. The J segment lost 6 bases and the V segment lost 5 bases, leaving 5 bases of the junction unmatched. Germline V gene sequence: CDR1 ENHRY, CDR2 SYGVKD. There are 14 residues in the CDR3. The CDR3 region has the DNA TGTGCCATCAGTACGACAGGGGGTGGCAATGAGCAGTTCTTC. It encodes CAISTTGGGNEQFF.